What follows are 9 T cell receptor beta chains derived from one specimen sequenced in a study of control samples from healthy donors and cancer patients. This table comes from immunoSEQ multiplex PCR, and its TCRdb copy is limited to in-frame clones, with some not included. The table lists approximately 150,000 clones, 96% of them singletons, with 0.85% to 1.3% in the top ten. Sequencing used blood. The receptors here all came from a woman aged 25 to 45 in good health.

The rearrangement joins TRBV27 to TRBJ2-7; the D call may be TRBD1 or TRBD2 (5 bases each). V was shortened by 0 bases and J by 3 bases, with 6 bases between the two germline ends. The CDR3 runs 13 residues. Germline V gene sequence: CDR1 MNHEY, CDR2 SMNVEV (reference sequence). CDR3 DNA sequence: TGTGCCAGCAGTTTATCGGGACGCTACGAGCAGTACTTC. Its protein product is CASSLSGRYEQYF.

The chain is built from TRBV6-2 or TRBV6-3 and TRBJ2-7; TRBD1 matches at 8 bases. This CDR3 comprises 15 residues. The J segment lost 2 bases and the V segment lost 2 bases, leaving 5 bases of the junction unmatched. The germline V gene has CDR1 MNHEY and CDR2 SVGEGT. The chain's CDR3 is CASSYRQGHPYEQYF. CDR3 DNA sequence: TGTGCCAGCAGTTACCGACAGGGGCATCCCTACGAGCAGTACTTC.

The V call is TRBV28, the J call TRBJ2-7; no clear D gene. This CDR3 spans 13 amino acids. V lost 5 bases to trimming and J lost 6 bases, with 14 bases between them. The germline V gene has CDR1 MDHEN and CDR2 SYDVKM. The CDR3 here is CASSRRQKAEQYF. CDR3 bases: TGTGCCAGCAGTAGAAGACAAAAAGCCGAGCAGTACTTC.

The V gene is TRBV28, the J gene TRBJ1-6; D is possibly TRBD1 (6 bases). This CDR3 is 14 amino acids long. Germline-derived CDR1 and CDR2 are MDHEN and SYDVKM. With 4 bases removed from V and 7 bases from J, the gap between germline ends came to 11 bases. This CDR3 is CASSSPTGNSPLHF. The CDR3 region has the DNA TGTGCCAGCAGTTCCCCCACAGGGAATTCACCCCTCCACTTT.

The rearrangement joins TRBV7-9 to TRBJ2-3; TRBD1 aligns across 10 bases. Germline CDR1 reads SEHNR; CDR2 reads FQNEAQ (reference sequence). CDR3 size: 19 residues. The V and J ends lost 5 bases and 4 bases, in that order; junction bases with no gene match: 18. The CDR3 reads CASSPWGVTGGYTSDTQYF. DNA for the CDR3: TGTGCCAGCAGCCCCTGGGGGGTGACAGGGGGCTATACCTCAGATACGCAGTATTTT.

This clone has just one count. This rearrangement joins TRBV24-1 to TRBJ1-2; D is unresolved. The length of the CDR3 is 16 residues. Looked up from germline, CDR1 is KGHDR and CDR2 is SFDVKD. V was shortened by 0 bases and J by 3 bases, with 13 bases between the two germline ends. CDR3 sequence: CATSDLTDGGYYGYTF. CDR3 nucleotides: TGTGCCACCAGTGATTTGACAGACGGAGGGTACTATGGCTACACCTTC.

V gene TRBV1 combines with J gene TRBJ2-1; no check of the table's D call, TRBD2, against the DNA was made. TRBV1 is a recognized pseudogene. The CDR3 totals 15 residues. The CDR3 here is CTSSRLSGGNNEQFF. For the CDR3, the DNA is TGCACCAGCAGCCGTCTCAGCGGGGGGAACAATGAGCAGTTCTTC.

V and J are TRBV7-9 and TRBJ1-2, with 9 bases identical to TRBD1. This CDR3 has 15 amino acids. The germline V gene encodes CDR1 SEHNR and CDR2 FQNEAQ (reference sequence). After removal of 4 bases from V and 6 bases from J, the junction contained 9 bases not matched to a gene. The CDR3 protein is CASSSGDRVIDGYTF. The CDR3 nucleotides read TGTGCCAGCAGCTCGGGGGACAGGGTTATCGATGGCTACACCTTC.

The rearrangement links TRBV5-6 to TRBJ2-3; either TRBD1 or TRBD2 may fit D (5 bases each). Trimming cost V 3 bases and J 11 bases, with 10 bases left between them. Germline V gene data show CDR1 as SGHDT and CDR2 as YYEEEE. This CDR3 contains 11 residues. The CDR3 reads CASSSRGEQYF. The CDR3, as DNA: TGTGCCAGCAGCTCGAGAGGGGAGCAGTATTTT.